This T cell receptor (beta chain) was sequenced during a study of siplizumab effects on memory and regulatory T cells. General study results and limits: Siplizumab cultures yielded proliferating Tregs whose suppressive function was not confirmed. A minor share of alloreactive clones matched unstimulated subsets. Naive or memory phenotype was unassignable for roughly 75-97% of proliferating CD4+ or CD8+ clones.

Here immunoSEQ multiplex PCR was the method, and the copy in TCRdb shows in-frame clones only, minus some. The data show about 13,000 clones, with about 40% seen just once and over 9.5% held by the top ten. The mixed lymphocyte reaction cells were held in coculture (37°C) for approximately 6 days. In the case of this clone: Its antigen remains unidentified.

Germline V gene lookup returns CDR1 SEHNR and CDR2 FQNEAQ (reference sequence). This CDR3 has 13 residues. J gave up 4 bases and V 7 bases, and 7 bases lay outside the gene matches. This receptor was identified in a human donor in good health; the cells came from an allogeneic mixed lymphocyte reaction. The J gene is TRBJ2-7, the V gene TRBV7-9, with 7 bases lining up with TRBD2. Sequencing was performed on CFSE-low (dividing) CD8+ T cells sorted from an allogeneic mixed lymphocyte reaction. CDR3 residues: CASTSGVTYEQYF. In DNA form, the CDR3 reads TGTGCCAGCACGAGCGGGGTAACATACGAGCAGTACTTC.